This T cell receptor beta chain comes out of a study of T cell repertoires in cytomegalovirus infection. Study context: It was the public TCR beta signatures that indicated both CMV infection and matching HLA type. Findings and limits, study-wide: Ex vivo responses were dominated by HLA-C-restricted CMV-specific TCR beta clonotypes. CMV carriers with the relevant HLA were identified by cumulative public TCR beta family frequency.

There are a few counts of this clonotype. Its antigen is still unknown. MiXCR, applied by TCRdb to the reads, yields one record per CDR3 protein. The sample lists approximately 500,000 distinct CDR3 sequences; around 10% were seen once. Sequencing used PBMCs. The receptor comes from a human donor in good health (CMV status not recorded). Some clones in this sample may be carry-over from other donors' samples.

CDR3 region: CASGGGSITQPQHF. CDR3 nucleotides: TGTGCCAGCGGAGGGGGCAGTATAACTCAGCCCCAGCATTTT. V and J are TRBV6-2 or TRBV6-3 and TRBJ1-5; 7 nucleotides agree with TRBD1. The CDR3 length is 14 residues. The trim removed 8 bases at V and 6 bases at J, leaving 10 bases unmatched. Germline lookup yields CDR1 MNHEY and CDR2 SVGEGT.